The clone carrying this TCR beta chain was observed once. This record comes from a study of T cell changes during pregnancy in multiple sclerosis. The germline V gene has CDR1 SGHNT and CDR2 YYREEE (reference sequence). V was cut by 6 bases and J by 2 bases, with 15 bases left in between. The CDR3 runs to 15 residues. Using immunoSEQ multiplex PCR, the repertoire was profiled, and TCRdb retains in-frame clones only, with some absent. The sample includes 50,000 or so clones, over 80% of them seen just once. This specimen consisted of CD4+ T cells from peripheral blood mononuclear cells, obtained after pregnancy. The origin of this receptor is a female donor with multiple sclerosis, enrolled in a pregnancy study. This sequence joins TRBV5-4 and TRBJ2-1; perhaps TRBD2 as D (7 bases). CDR3 nucleotides: TGTGCCAGCATTCAAAGGGGGGGTACCTACAATGAGCAGTTCTTC. Translation: CASIQRGGTYNEQFF. Variable domain in full (rest from reference TRBV5-4 and TRBJ2-1): ETGVTQSPTHLIKTRGQQVTLRCSSQSGHNTVSWYQQALGQGPQFIFQYYREEENGRGNFPPRFSGLQFPNYSSELNVNALELDDSALYLCASIQRGGTYNEQFFGPGTRLTVL.